Below, 28 T cell receptor beta chains from the same sample are listed, as sequenced in a study of OX40 agonist ivuxolimab in advanced cancers. Data came from immunoSEQ multiplex PCR; TCRdb stores just in-frame clones and leaves some out. This sample has approximately 10,000 clones, with about three quarters found just once. Here the sequenced sample was CD4+ or CD8+ T cells sorted from blood, taken in a trial of the OX40 agonist ivuxolimab. Receptors originate from an adult with an advanced solid tumor such as melanoma, head and neck, liver or kidney cancer.

The V gene is TRBV7-9, the J gene TRBJ2-7; D gene unclear. The CDR3 contains 11 residues. Germline V lookup: CDR1 SEHNR, CDR2 FQNEAQ (reference sequence). V lost 5 bases to trimming and J lost 3 bases, with 5 bases between them. The CDR3 reads CASSPDYEQYF. The CDR3 DNA reads TGTGCCAGCAGCCCCGACTACGAGCAGTACTTC.

This clone was recorded only once. V usage is TRBV27 and J usage is TRBJ2-7, with D hard to call. CDR3 length equals 14 residues. The germline V gene has CDR1 MNHEY and CDR2 SMNVEV (reference sequence). The V gene lost 8 bases and the J gene lost 7 bases, with 21 bases spanning the gap. The CDR3 loop reads CASGQGIRTFEQYF. The CDR3 bases are TGTGCCAGCGGCCAAGGAATCAGGACCTTTGAGCAGTACTTC.

The V gene is TRBV6-4, the J gene TRBJ1-2; the match to TRBD1 covers 10 bases. Germline assignment: CDR1 MRHNA and CDR2 SNTAGT. This CDR3 is 14 amino acids long. V shed 0 bases, J shed 9 bases, and the junction held 4 bases outside the gene matches. The CDR3 DNA follows: TGTGCCAGCAGTGACTCCGGGACAGGGGATAGCTACACCTTC. Encoded protein: CASSDSGTGDSYTF.

CDR3: CASSAGGRSSYEQYF. CDR3 DNA: TGTGCCAGCAGCGCGGGGGGCCGGAGCTCCTACGAGCAGTACTTC. The chain carries TRBV9 and TRBJ2-7, with a weak D call TRBD2 (7 bases). The germline V and J ends were trimmed by 3 bases and 0 bases, with 13 bases remaining between them. Germline V gene sequence: CDR1 SGDLS, CDR2 YYNGEE. The CDR3 has 15 residues.

V gene TRBV11-2 combines with J gene TRBJ2-1; 9 nucleotides match TRBD2. There are 15 residues in the CDR3. The germline V gene encodes CDR1 SGHAT and CDR2 FQNNGV. Trimming cost V 3 bases and J 2 bases; bases outside gene matches: 2. Here the CDR3 DNA reads TGTGCCAGCAGCTTTGAGCGGGGGGCCTACAATGAGCAGTTCTTC. Translated: CASSFERGAYNEQFF.

This clone was seen more than once but under ten times. The chain recombines TRBV7-9 with TRBJ2-1; 13 bases fit TRBD2. The V and J ends lost 6 bases and 6 bases, in that order; junction bases with no gene match: 11. CDR1 is SEHNR and CDR2 is FQNEAQ in the germline V gene (reference sequence). The CDR3 loop spans 17 amino acids. CDR3 region: CASRDTSGRAAVNEQFF. CDR3 in DNA: TGTGCCAGCAGAGATACTAGCGGGAGGGCCGCCGTCAATGAGCAGTTCTTC.

This clone was recorded a few times. The gene calls are TRBV5-4 and TRBJ2-1, with 14 bases lining up with TRBD2. The V and J ends lost 3 bases and 8 bases, in that order; junction bases with no gene match: 4. The CDR3 is 15 residues long. Germline V lookup: CDR1 SGHNT, CDR2 YYREEE (reference sequence). The CDR3 DNA reads TGTGCCAGCAGCTGGGGACTAGCGGGAGCGGATGAGCAGTTCTTC. This encodes CASSWGLAGADEQFF.

This clone occurred a few times. The rearrangement joins TRBV27 to TRBJ1-6; 7 positions agree with TRBD1. V shed 6 bases and J 6 bases; nucleotides not matched to a gene: 8. The germline gives CDR1 MNHEY, CDR2 SMNVEV (reference sequence). The CDR3 has 15 amino acids. CDR3 coding DNA: TGTGCCAGCAGCTTGGGACAGACACTTAATTCACCCCTCCACTTT. It encodes CASSLGQTLNSPLHF.

The V call is TRBV4-1, the J call TRBJ2-3; 7 bases are shared with TRBD2. V lost 1 base and J lost 6; bases outside the gene matches: 4. Germline CDR1 is MGHRA and CDR2 is YSYEKL. This CDR3 spans 14 amino acids. CDR3 DNA sequence: TGCGCCAGCAGCCAAGTGGCGGGAGCGGATACGCAGTATTTT. Its translation: CASSQVAGADTQYF.

This clone is judged large. The CDR3 loop reads CASFGENYEQYF. The CDR3 region has the DNA TGTGCCAGCTTCGGGGAAAATTACGAGCAGTACTTC. The rearrangement links TRBV2 to TRBJ2-7; weak D call: TRBD2 (5 bases). Trimming cost V 8 bases and J 4 bases, with 12 bases left between them. This CDR3 contains 12 residues. Germline values: CDR1 SNHLY, CDR2 FYNNEI.

The chain carries TRBV28 and TRBJ2-7, with no clear D. Trimming cost V 8 bases and J 2 bases, with 7 bases left between them. The CDR3 has 11 residues. Germline V gene lookup returns CDR1 MDHEN and CDR2 SYDVKM. The CDR3 coding sequence is TGTGCCAGCTCCCATACCTACGAGCAGTACTTC. Translation: CASSHTYEQYF.

This clone occurred once. The CDR3 is CASSPPGQGLYEQYF. The CDR3 bases are TGCGCCAGCAGCCCCCCGGGACAGGGCCTCTACGAGCAGTACTTC. The V and J genes are TRBV5-1 and TRBJ2-7; 9 bases fit TRBD1. The CDR3 is made up of 15 amino acids. Germline loops: CDR1 SGHRS, CDR2 YFSETQ. V lost 4 bases and J lost 3; bases outside the gene matches: 8.

V usage is TRBV19 and J usage is TRBJ2-1; TRBD2 matches 7 bases. Germline loops: CDR1 LNHDA, CDR2 SQIVND (reference sequence). CDR3 length: 15 amino acids. The trim removed 3 bases at V and 0 bases at J, leaving 2 bases unmatched. The CDR3 DNA reads TGTGCCAGTAGTATCGTAGCGGGCTCCTACAATGAGCAGTTCTTC. This sequence encodes CASSIVAGSYNEQFF. Full variable domain (rest looked up from reference TRBV19 and TRBJ2-1): DGGITQSPKYLFRKEGQNVTLSCEQNLNHDAMYWYRQDPGQGLRLIYYSQIVNDFQKGDIAEGYSVSREKKESFPLTVTSAQKNPTAFYLCASSIVAGSYNEQFFGPGTRLTVL.

The rearrangement joins TRBV5-8 to TRBJ2-1; TRBD1 might be the D (6 bases). Trimming pared 5 bases from V and 7 bases from J, leaving 7 bases between. The CDR3 is 11 amino acids. The germline gives CDR1 SGHTS, CDR2 YDEGEE. The CDR3 here is CASRQGNEQFF. DNA of the CDR3: TGTGCCAGCAGGCAGGGGAATGAGCAGTTCTTC.

By sample share, this clone is medium-sized (0.01 to 0.1%). The chain combines TRBV7-9 with TRBJ1-4; the D is unclear. The germline CDR1 and CDR2 sequences are SEHNR and FQNEAQ (reference sequence). V was cut by 5 bases and J by 2 bases, with 9 bases left in between. The CDR3 consists of 14 residues. CDR3 nucleotides: TGTGCCAGCAGCCTCCGATCTACTAATGAAAAACTGTTTTTT. This gives the protein CASSLRSTNEKLFF.

The V call is TRBV7-9, the J call TRBJ2-2; 10 bases are shared with TRBD1. The V gene's germline CDR1 is SEHNR and CDR2 FQNEAQ (reference sequence). This CDR3 spans 15 amino acids. J was trimmed by 4 bases and V by 4 bases; bases with no gene match: 3. CDR3 sequence: CASSSTGGSTGELFF. CDR3 bases: TGTGCCAGCAGCTCGACAGGGGGCAGCACCGGGGAGCTGTTTTTT.

The V call is TRBV19, the J call TRBJ2-2, with a weak D call TRBD1 (5 bases). The CDR3 consists of 15 residues. The germline V gene encodes CDR1 LNHDA and CDR2 SQIVND (reference sequence). With 0 bases removed from V and 7 bases from J, the gap between germline ends came to 12 bases. CDR3 sequence: CASSIDGRALGELFF. In DNA, the CDR3 is TGTGCCAGTAGTATAGATGGCAGGGCACTCGGGGAGCTGTTTTTT.

About this clone itself: A read error may produce the germline difference seen at one junction end. The chain has TRBV28 and TRBJ1-1; D possibly corresponds to TRBD1 (5 bases). This CDR3 contains 14 residues. Per the germline V gene, CDR1 is MDHEN and CDR2 is SYDVKM. The CDR3 loop is CTSSFDRMNTEAFF. For the CDR3, the DNA is TGTACCAGCAGTTTCGACAGAATGAACACTGAAGCTTTCTTT.

The chain carries TRBV5-1 and TRBJ1-1, with no clear D. The CDR3 sequence is 14 residues long. Germline lookup yields CDR1 SGHRS and CDR2 YFSETQ. V was shortened by 0 bases and J by 4 bases, with 10 bases between the two germline ends. The CDR3 is CASSLDVLGTEAFF. In DNA, the CDR3 is TGCGCCAGCAGCTTGGATGTCCTTGGCACTGAAGCTTTCTTT.

The chain joins TRBV15 to TRBJ1-1, with a possible D match to TRBD1 (5 bases). Germline CDR1 is LNHNV and CDR2 is YYDKDF (reference sequence). The CDR3 sequence is 15 residues long. Trimming removed 2 bases at V and 0 bases at J, with 10 bases between. This CDR3 is CATSRRDGLNTEAFF. Here the CDR3 DNA reads TGTGCCACCAGCAGACGGGACGGACTGAACACTGAAGCTTTCTTT.

This clone rates as medium-sized. This chain uses TRBV4-1 with TRBJ2-3; 7 nucleotides agree with TRBD2. Germline-derived CDR1 and CDR2 are MGHRA and YSYEKL. This CDR3 has 16 residues. J was trimmed by 0 bases and V by 3 bases; bases with no gene match: 6. The DNA of the CDR3 is TGCGCCAGCAGCCAGATTGGTAGCGGGAGCACAGATACGCAGTATTTT. This translates into CASSQIGSGSTDTQYF.

CDR3 protein: CASSPTSYKDYEQYF. The CDR3 DNA is TGTGCCAGCAGCCCGACTAGCTACAAGGACTACGAGCAGTACTTC. The chain employs TRBV28 and TRBJ2-7, with 7 bases aligning to TRBD2. J gave up 3 bases and V 6 bases, and 11 bases lay outside the gene matches. CDR3 size: 15 residues. The germline CDR1 and CDR2 sequences are MDHEN and SYDVKM.

This clone was seen a handful of times. In DNA form, the CDR3 reads TGTGCCAGCCGGCCAAACAGGGGTGCGCAAGAGACCCAGTACTTC. It yields the protein CASRPNRGAQETQYF. V usage is TRBV19 and J usage is TRBJ2-5; 7 bases match TRBD1. J gave up 2 bases and V 9 bases, and 12 bases lay outside the gene matches. The CDR3 extends over 15 amino acids. In germline, CDR1 is LNHDA, CDR2 SQIVND (reference sequence).

This clone occurred once. The chain links TRBV5-1 to TRBJ2-2; D gene uncertain. This CDR3 has 14 amino acids. The V and J ends lost 1 base and 4 bases respectively, with 8 bases between them. Germline CDR1 and CDR2: SGHRS and YFSETQ. In nucleotides, the CDR3 is TGCGCCAGCAGCTTGAGCAGTTCCACCGGGGAGCTGTTTTTT. Amino acid sequence: CASSLSSSTGELFF.

The J gene is TRBJ2-4, the V gene TRBV6-5, with 8 bases that match TRBD1. CDR1 and CDR2 from the germline V gene are MNHEY and SVGAGI. The CDR3 extends over 14 amino acids. The V gene end was trimmed by 5 bases and the J gene end by 6 bases; junction bases not matched to a gene: 6. The CDR3 sequence: CASSPGTGGNIQYF. CDR3 nucleotide sequence: TGTGCCAGCAGTCCGGGGACAGGAGGAAACATTCAGTACTTC.

By sample share, this clone is large (0.1 to 1%). V and J are TRBV4-2 and TRBJ2-7; the match to TRBD2 covers 8 bases. V shed 0 bases, J shed 6 bases, and the junction held 7 bases outside the gene matches. This CDR3 has 15 amino acids. Germline V gives CDR1 LGHNA, CDR2 YNFKEQ. The CDR3 sequence: CASSQDLRGGAEQYF. In nucleotides, the CDR3 is TGTGCCAGCAGCCAAGATCTCCGGGGGGGTGCCGAGCAGTACTTC.

The rearrangement joins TRBV7-3 to TRBJ1-5; 7 bases agree with TRBD1. CDR1 and CDR2 from the germline V gene are SGHTA and FQGTGA. This CDR3 spans 13 amino acids. V lost 4 bases to trimming and J lost 5 bases; unmatched junction nucleotides: 2. CDR3 in amino acids: CASSSDRDQPQHF. CDR3 bases: TGTGCCAGCAGCTCCGACAGGGATCAGCCCCAGCATTTT.

The gene calls are TRBV28 and TRBJ1-6, with 7 bases matching TRBD1. The CDR3 length is 15 residues. Germline CDR1 MDHEN, CDR2 SYDVKM. Unmatched junction bases numbered 10, after V lost 5 bases and J lost 9 bases. CDR3 protein: CASSKGQSLFSPLHF. The CDR3 region has the DNA TGTGCCAGCAGTAAGGGACAGAGTCTGTTTTCACCCCTCCACTTT.